This T cell receptor beta chain originates from a study of blood T cells in healthy people across ages (dated by TCRdb to about 2015). Describing the broader study: Template switching captured roughly one uniquely barcoded TCR beta cDNA molecule per two T cells in model experiments. Two additional independent replicas of 1 million unique cDNA reads from the same blood draw were analyzed for two donors (one aged 18 to 30 and one aged 80 or older). To avoid experimental bias, donors of different ages were spread randomly across the sequencing lanes. Using deep sequencing normalized with unique cDNA molecular identifiers, the study measured how TCR beta repertoire diversity changes with age. The donors were split into four age groups: young (average about 16 years), middle-aged (roughly 42), aged (approximately 60) and long-lived (roughly 80). Beyond this particular receptor, the publication reports: Compared with the aged group, more naive CD4+ T cells, fewer expanded clones and increased TCR diversity were shown by the long-lived group, suggesting age selection. Because profiling used bulk unsorted PBMCs, naive and antigen-experienced compartments could not be compared conclusively. Donor CMV infection status was unknown, potentially confounding age-related changes in expanded clonotypes. A strong correlation was found between observed TCR beta diversity and the percentage of naive T cells measured by flow cytometry. Estimates of total diversity based on one million sequenced T cells were regarded as lower bounds and as underestimates. As age increased, observed TCR beta diversity per million T cells dropped in a roughly linear way, and a significant reduction was already evident by age about 36.

A word on this clonotype: The antigen it recognizes is unknown. No base qualities exist here, and no much larger clone lies one base off it.

The 39 donors, aged 6 to 90 years, were systemically healthy Caucasian individuals from Russia. Each donor gave 8 to 10 milliliters of peripheral blood, drawn into EDTA-treated Vacutainer tubes. Ficoll-Paque density-gradient centrifugation was used to isolate PBMCs, with at least 6.5 million per sample. Total RNA, at least 6 micrograms per sample, was extracted from PBMCs with Trizol reagent. For every donor, flow cytometry on a PBMC aliquot measured the percentage of naive CD45RAhigh/CD27high T cells. The receptor library was made with 5' RACE. Data came from an Illumina HiSeq 2500. A second PCR of about 6 to 12 cycles was run with a J-beta primer mix and a sample-barcoded 5' primer. A unique molecular identifier was introduced onto each TCR beta cDNA molecule by a template-switch 5' adaptor carrying 12 random nucleotides. At least 3 million CDR3-containing paired-end reads were obtained from each sample. The Mint cDNA synthesis kit, primed by a TRBC-specific oligonucleotide, was used to synthesize first-strand cDNA from all RNA. After uracil-DNA glycosylase treatment, a first 18-cycle PCR used universal primers M1SS and BC2_uni_R on all cDNA. Processing in the source paper ran as follows. Normalization of each sample was performed by random selection of 1 million high-quality reads, each carrying a distinct molecular identifier. Instead of being binned into consensus sequences, reads that shared molecular identifiers were thrown out. CDR3 identification, clonotype clustering and error correction used MiTCR with a Q25 quality threshold and the strictest error-elimination algorithm. A nonparametric unseen species model using Euler transformation provided a lower-bound estimate of total TCR beta diversity. TCRdb itself trimmed the public reads at Q25 with fastp, ran MiXCR and retained productive beta chains. When rows share a CDR3 protein, they turn into one entry using the most common DNA and genes. TCRdb's processing, not the study's, gives the V and J calls here. A total of just under 750,000 distinct CDR3 sequences appear in this sample, 22% of them only once. The ten largest clones add up to roughly a fifth of the sample.

From the germline V gene, CDR1 is SGHVS and CDR2 is FNYEAQ. The CDR3 measures 13 amino acids from cysteine to phenylalanine. Kept here is only the CDR3 DNA, which spans 39 bases and is read in frame from base 1. V sheds 1 base and J sheds 2 bases, leaving 5 bases between their ends. The source is a man aged 65 to 85 in good health. The rearrangement joined TRBV7-6 to TRBJ2-5; the D gene cannot be resolved reliably. What was sequenced was blood. CDR3 protein: CASSLDQQETQYF. The bases are TGTGCCAGCAGCTTAGACCAACAAGAGACCCAGTACTTC. The reference TRBV7-6 and TRBJ2-5 proteins fill in what lies around the CDR3, so the full variable domain reads GAGVSQSPRYKVTKRGQDVALRCDPISGHVSLYWYRQALGQGPEFLTYFNYEAQQDKSGLPNDRFSAERPEGSISTLTIQRTEQRDSAMYRCASSLDQQETQYFGPGTRLLVL.